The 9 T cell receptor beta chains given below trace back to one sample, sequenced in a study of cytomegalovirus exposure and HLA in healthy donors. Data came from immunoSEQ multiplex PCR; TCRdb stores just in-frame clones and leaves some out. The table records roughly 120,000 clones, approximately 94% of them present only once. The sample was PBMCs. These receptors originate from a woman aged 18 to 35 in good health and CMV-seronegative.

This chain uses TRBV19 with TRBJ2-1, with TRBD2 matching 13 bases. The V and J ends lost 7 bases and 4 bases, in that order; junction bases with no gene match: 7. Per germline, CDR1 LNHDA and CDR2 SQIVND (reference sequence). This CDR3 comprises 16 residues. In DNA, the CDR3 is TGTGCCAGTAACCCACTAGCGGGAGGGCCTTACAATGAGCAGTTCTTC. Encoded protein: CASNPLAGGPYNEQFF.

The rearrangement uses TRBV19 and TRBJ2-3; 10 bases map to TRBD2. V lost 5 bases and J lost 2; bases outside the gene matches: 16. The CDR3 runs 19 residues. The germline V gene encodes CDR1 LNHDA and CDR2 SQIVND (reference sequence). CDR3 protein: CASSQTGGLAETITDTQYF. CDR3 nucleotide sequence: TGTGCCAGTAGTCAAACCGGTGGACTAGCGGAGACGATCACAGATACGCAGTATTTT.

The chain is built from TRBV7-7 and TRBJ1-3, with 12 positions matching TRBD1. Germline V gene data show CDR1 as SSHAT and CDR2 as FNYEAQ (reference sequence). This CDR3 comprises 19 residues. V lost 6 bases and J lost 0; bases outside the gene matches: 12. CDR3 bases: TGTGCCAGCAGGTCAAGGGACAGGGGGCCTCGGAGCTCTGGAAACACCATATATTTT. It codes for CASRSRDRGPRSSGNTIYF. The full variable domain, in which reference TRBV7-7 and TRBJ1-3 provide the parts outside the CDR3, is GAGVSQSPRYKVTKRGQDVTLRCDPISSHATLYWYQQALGQGPEFLTYFNYEAQPDKSGLPSDRFSAERPEGSISTLTIQRTEQRDSAMYRCASRSRDRGPRSSGNTIYFGEGSWLTVV.

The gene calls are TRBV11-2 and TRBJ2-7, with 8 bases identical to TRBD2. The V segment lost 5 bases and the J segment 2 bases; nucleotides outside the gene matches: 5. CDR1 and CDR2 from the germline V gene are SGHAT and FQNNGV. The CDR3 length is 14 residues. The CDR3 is CASSQPGGPYEQYF. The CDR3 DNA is TGTGCCAGCAGCCAACCGGGGGGGCCCTACGAGCAGTACTTC.

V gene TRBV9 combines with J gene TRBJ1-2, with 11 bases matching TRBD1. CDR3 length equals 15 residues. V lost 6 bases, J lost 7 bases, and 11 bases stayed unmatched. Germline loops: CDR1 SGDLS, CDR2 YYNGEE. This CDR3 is CASTALGQGASGYTF. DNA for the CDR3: TGTGCCAGCACCGCTCTCGGACAGGGGGCATCTGGCTACACCTTC.

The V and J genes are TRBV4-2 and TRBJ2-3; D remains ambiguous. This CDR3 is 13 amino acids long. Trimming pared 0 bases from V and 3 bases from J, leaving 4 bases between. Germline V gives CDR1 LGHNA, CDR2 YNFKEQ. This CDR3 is CASSQEETDTQYF. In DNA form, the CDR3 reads TGTGCCAGCAGCCAAGAGGAGACAGATACGCAGTATTTT.

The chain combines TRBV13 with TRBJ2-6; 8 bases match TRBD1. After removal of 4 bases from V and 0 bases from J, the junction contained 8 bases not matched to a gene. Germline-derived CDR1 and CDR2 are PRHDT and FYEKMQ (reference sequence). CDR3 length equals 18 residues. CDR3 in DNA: TGTGCCAGCAGCTACGGGACAGGCGACCTCTCTGGGGCCAACGTCCTGACTTTC. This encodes CASSYGTGDLSGANVLTF.

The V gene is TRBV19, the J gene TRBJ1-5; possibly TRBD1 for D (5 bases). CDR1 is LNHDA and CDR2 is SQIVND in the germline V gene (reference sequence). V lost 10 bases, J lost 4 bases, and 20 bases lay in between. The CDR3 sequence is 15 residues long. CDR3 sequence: CATGVAGGRNQPQHF. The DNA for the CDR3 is TGTGCCACGGGCGTCGCGGGGGGAAGGAATCAGCCCCAGCATTTT.

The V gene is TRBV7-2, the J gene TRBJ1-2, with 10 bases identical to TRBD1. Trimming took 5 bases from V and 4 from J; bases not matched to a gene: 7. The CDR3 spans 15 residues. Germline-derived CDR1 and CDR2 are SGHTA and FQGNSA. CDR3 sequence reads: CASSLDRGRIYGYTF. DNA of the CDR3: TGTGCCAGCAGCCTAGACAGGGGGCGGATCTATGGCTACACCTTC. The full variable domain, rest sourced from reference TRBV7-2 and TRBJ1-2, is GAGVSQSPSNKVTEKGKDVELRCDPISGHTALYWYRQSLGQGLEFLIYFQGNSAPDKSGLPSDRFSAERTGGSVSTLTIQRTQQEDSAVYLCASSLDRGRIYGYTFGSGTRLTVV.